These T cell receptor beta chains were read from a single sample in a study of CD8+ T cells in alopecia areata. Sequencing used immunoSEQ multiplex PCR; TCRdb keeps in-frame clones, though not all of them. The data contain 150,000 to 200,000 clones, approximately 55% of them seen just once; the ten biggest clones take up about a tenth. Sequenced material: CD8+ T cells sorted from blood, taken at week 24, from a patient treated with tofacitinib. The source is a human donor with alopecia areata. Both conserved end residues are trimmed from each CDR3.

>TRBV2|TRBJ2-2
ASRTPSTGLTGELF
>TRBV29-1|TRBJ1-2
SVEVPEYRGSNYGYT
>TRBV27|TRBJ2-4
ASSLVHLTRGRPIAKNIQY
>TRBV29-1|TRBJ1-2
SVRFPQDAYGYT
>TRBV7-9|TRBJ2-3
ASSLWRGRTDTQY
>TRBV13|TRBJ2-7
ASSRNNGEQY
>TRBV4-2|TRBJ2-7
ASSQVGGAEQY
>TRBV5-1|TRBJ1-1
ASSAKGVSAEAF
>TRBV11-2|TRBJ1-3
ASSSRDPRRDTIY
>TRBV7-9|TRBJ2-3
ASSLAGTSGDSTDTQY
>TRBV5-6|TRBJ2-7
ASSLLIGSDYEQY
>TRBV7-6|TRBJ2-6
ASSSPRGSGANVLT
>TRBV27|TRBJ2-3
ASSPSGGETTDTQY
>TRBV12-5|TRBJ1-5
ASGFKSTGEGDNQPQH
>TRBV4-3|TRBJ2-1
ASSQDSSVGGEQF
>TRBV5-6|TRBJ1-5
ASSFSRDAYSNQPQH
>TRBV5-1|TRBJ2-1
ASRSLSRGVNEQF
>TRBV7-8|TRBJ2-5
ASSLVAGGETQY
>TRBV11-2|TRBJ2-7
ASSLEMDYEQY
>TRBV29-1|TRBJ1-2
SVVTGNGYT
>TRBV30|TRBJ2-5
AWSTSGGAGETQY
>TRBV15|TRBJ2-1
ATSSQDRVRGDEQF
>TRBV13|TRBJ2-3
ASSQAGGFTDTQY
>TRBV4-1|TRBJ2-1
ASSQEAGGLYNEQF
>TRBV5-8|TRBJ1-1
ASSLGTGAEAF
>TRBV29-1|TRBJ2-5
SVDHGLREETQY
>TRBV19|TRBJ1-5
ASSISGGTQPQH
>TRBV14|TRBJ2-3
ASSQESYRGDTQY
>TRBV11-2|TRBJ2-1
AIIGPSGGPDYNEQF
>TRBV4-3|TRBJ2-7
ASSQVEGSYEQY
>TRBV11-2|TRBJ2-1
ASSLGNEQF
>TRBV5-8|TRBJ1-2
ASSWGTFGYT
>TRBV10-1|TRBJ2-7
ASPRKVRDSRNGGNYEQY
>TRBV19|TRBJ1-1
ASSIMLNTEAF
>TRBV30|TRBJ2-3
AWSVPRLEQY
>TRBV29-1|TRBJ2-1
SVQTSGGYNEQF
>TRBV15|TRBJ2-1
ATSLAGAPGWQF
>TRBV6-5|TRBJ1-2
ASRDRGLYGYT
>TRBV4-3|TRBJ2-1
ASSQDAPSGGAYEQF
>TRBV28|TRBJ1-1
ASSGGREAF
>TRBV11-2|TRBJ1-2
ASSLGGLRGYT
>TRBV5-6|TRBJ1-1
ASSWGTGSGNTEAF
>TRBV13|TRBJ2-5
ASSFRSLGRQETQY
>TRBV19|TRBJ1-5
ASRYFDSDNQPQH
>TRBV12-5|TRBJ1-1
ASMGGEAF
>TRBV6-5|TRBJ2-7
ASSRANREDEQY
>TRBV5-6|TRBJ2-2
ASSLGVTGELF
>TRBV5-1|TRBJ2-7
ASSQRTSYEQY
>TRBV6-4|TRBJ2-1
ASSDSDRQQF
>TRBV7-9|TRBJ2-3
ASSSTGEDTQY
>TRBV4-3|TRBJ2-3
ASSPFSGGTDTQY
>TRBV28|TRBJ1-6
ASSLGERRGSPLH